The T cell receptor (beta chain) under discussion was sequenced for a study of T cell responses to AZD1222 COVID-19 vaccine. The assay was immunoSEQ multiplex PCR, and TCRdb's table has in-frame clones only and misses some. The sample shows 90,000 to 120,000 clones, nearly 90% of them seen only once. A remark on this clone: What it binds is not known.

CDR3 length: 14 amino acids. In germline, CDR1 is LGHNA, CDR2 YSLEER. Trimming stripped 0 bases from V and 5 bases from J, with 5 bases between. Overall study findings and caveats: Repertoire samples came only from after the peak T cell response.

V gene TRBV4-3 combines with J gene TRBJ1-6; D is uncertain. The sequenced sample was peripheral blood, obtained 28 days after the second AZD1222 dose. This sequence was found in an adult who received the AZD1222 COVID-19 vaccine. Written as DNA, the CDR3 is TGCGCCAGCAGCCAAGACTGGGATAATTCACCCCTCCACTTT. Translation: CASSQDWDNSPLHF.